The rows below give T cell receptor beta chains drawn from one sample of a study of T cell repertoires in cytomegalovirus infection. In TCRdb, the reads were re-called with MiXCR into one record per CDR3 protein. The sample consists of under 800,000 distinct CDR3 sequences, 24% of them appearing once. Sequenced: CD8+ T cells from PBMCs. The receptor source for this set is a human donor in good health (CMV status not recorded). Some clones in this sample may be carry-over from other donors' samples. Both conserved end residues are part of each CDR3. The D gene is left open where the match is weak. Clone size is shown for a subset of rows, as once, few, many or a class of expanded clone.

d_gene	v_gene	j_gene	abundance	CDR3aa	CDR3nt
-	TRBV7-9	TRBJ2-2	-	CASSSSRVNTGELFF	TGTGCCAGCAGCTCTTCAAGGGTGAACACCGGGGAGCTGTTTTTT
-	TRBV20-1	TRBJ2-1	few	CSAPTVDRYNEQFF	TGCAGTGCCCCTACGGTGGATCGATACAATGAGCAGTTCTTC
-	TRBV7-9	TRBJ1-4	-	CASSRLDRILSDEKLFF	TGTGCCAGCAGCCGGCTGGACAGAATCCTGTCGGATGAAAAACTGTTTTTT
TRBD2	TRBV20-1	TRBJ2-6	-	CSAMTGGGLSGTNVLTF	TGCAGTGCTATGACCGGGGGGGGACTCTCTGGGACCAACGTCCTGACTTTC
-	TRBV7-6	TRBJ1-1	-	CASSLDGVYTEAFF	TGTGCCAGCAGCTTAGACGGAGTGTACACTGAAGCTTTCTTT
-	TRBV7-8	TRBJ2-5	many	CASSFRETQYF	TGTGCCAGCAGCTTTAGGGAGACCCAGTACTTC
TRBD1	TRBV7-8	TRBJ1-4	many	CASSLTGGRGNEKLFF	TGTGCCAGCAGTCTGACAGGGGGCAGGGGTAATGAAAAACTGTTTTTT
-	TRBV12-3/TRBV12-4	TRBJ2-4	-	CASNIQGSENIQYF	TGTGCCAGCAACATACAGGGTTCCGAAAACATTCAGTACTTC
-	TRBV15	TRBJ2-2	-	CATSREGSGNTGELFF	TGTGCCACCAGCAGAGAGGGGTCAGGGAACACCGGGGAGCTGTTTTTT
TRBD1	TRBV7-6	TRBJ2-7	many	CASGPGQGGYEQYF	TGTGCCAGCGGACCGGGACAGGGGGGCTACGAGCAGTACTTC
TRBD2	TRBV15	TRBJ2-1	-	CATGLFVLNEQFF	TGTGCCACGGGACTATTCGTTCTCAATGAGCAGTTCTTC
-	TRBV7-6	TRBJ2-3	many	CASSLVTGERTDTQYF	TGTGCCAGCAGCTTAGTAACGGGTGAACGAACAGATACGCAGTATTTT
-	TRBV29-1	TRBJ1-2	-	CSVETAYGYTF	TGCAGCGTTGAGACAGCTTATGGCTACACCTTC
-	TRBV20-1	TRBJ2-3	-	CSARDFLLSDTQYF	TGCAGTGCTAGAGACTTTTTACTTTCAGATACGCAGTATTTT
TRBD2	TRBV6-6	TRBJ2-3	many	CASWDSGGTITDTQYF	TGTGCCAGCTGGGATAGCGGGGGAACGATTACAGATACGCAGTATTTT
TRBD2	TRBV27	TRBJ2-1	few	CASTPSGGGNEQFF	TGTGCCAGCACCCCGAGCGGGGGAGGCAATGAGCAGTTCTTC
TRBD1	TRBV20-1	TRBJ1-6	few	CSAREAGTGVYSPLHF	TGCAGTGCTAGAGAGGCCGGGACAGGGGTCTATTCACCCCTCCACTTT
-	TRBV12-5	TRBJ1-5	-	CASGLSLGGEPQHF	TGTGCTAGTGGTTTGTCATTAGGCGGGGAGCCCCAGCATTTT
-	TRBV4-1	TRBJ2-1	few	CASSQADDEQFF	TGTGCCAGCAGCCAAGCAGATGATGAGCAGTTCTTC
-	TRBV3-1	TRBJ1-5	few	CASSHAYAGGNQPQHF	TGTGCCAGCAGCCACGCCTACGCAGGGGGCAATCAGCCCCAGCATTTT
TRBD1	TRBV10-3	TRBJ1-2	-	CAIKIQDRGFYGYTF	TGTGCCATCAAGATTCAGGACAGGGGTTTCTATGGCTACACCTTC
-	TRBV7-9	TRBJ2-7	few	CASSAPHRGGPYSYEQYF	TGTGCCAGCAGCGCCCCCCACAGGGGGGGCCCGTATTCCTACGAGCAGTACTTC
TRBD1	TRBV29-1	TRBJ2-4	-	CSVVDRASKNIQYF	TGCAGCGTTGTCGACAGGGCCTCCAAAAACATTCAGTACTTC
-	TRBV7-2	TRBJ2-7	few	CASSLEGAENYEQYF	TGTGCCAGCAGCTTAGAAGGGGCGGAAAACTACGAGCAGTACTTC
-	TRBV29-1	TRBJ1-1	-	CSVEGRLSEAFF	TGCAGCGTTGAAGGTCGCTTATCTGAAGCTTTCTTT
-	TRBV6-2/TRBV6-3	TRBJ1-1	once	CASRPLQGTNTEAFF	TGTGCCAGCAGACCCCTCCAGGGGACGAACACTGAAGCTTTCTTT
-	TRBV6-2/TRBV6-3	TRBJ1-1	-	CASRTGRENTEAFF	TGTGCCAGCAGAACGGGACGGGAGAACACTGAAGCTTTCTTT
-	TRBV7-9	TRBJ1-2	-	CASSLGEPGWYGYTF	TGTGCCAGCAGCTTAGGAGAGCCCGGCTGGTATGGCTACACCTTC
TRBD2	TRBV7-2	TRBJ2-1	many	CASSLELAGGSNEQFF	TGTGCCAGCAGCTTAGAGCTAGCGGGGGGGTCCAATGAGCAGTTCTTC
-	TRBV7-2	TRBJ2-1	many	CASSFPYLWQGYHEQFF	TGTGCCAGCAGCTTCCCGTATTTGTGGCAGGGGTACCATGAGCAGTTCTTC
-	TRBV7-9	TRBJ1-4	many	CASSPQGSPEKLFF	TGTGCCAGCAGCCCTCAGGGGTCCCCTGAAAAACTGTTTTTT
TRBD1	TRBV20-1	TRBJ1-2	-	CSARYNPTGRIYYGYIF	TGCAGTGCTAGGTACAACCCGACAGGGAGGATTTACTATGGCTACATCTTC
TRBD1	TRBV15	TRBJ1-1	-	CATSRDQVIIPGTEETEAFF	TGTGCCACCAGCAGAGACCAGGTTATTATACCCGGGACAGAAGAAACTGAAGCTTTCTTT
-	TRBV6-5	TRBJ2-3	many	CASSYQAGSYTDTQYF	TGTGCCAGCAGTTACCAGGCAGGGTCTTACACAGATACGCAGTATTTT
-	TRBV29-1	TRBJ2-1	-	CSDTLSSYNEQFF	TGCAGCGATACACTGAGCTCCTACAATGAGCAGTTCTTC
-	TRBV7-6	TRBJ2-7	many	CASSQPLEGVSSYEQYF	TGTGCCAGCAGCCAGCCCCTAGAGGGGGTGAGCTCCTACGAGCAGTACTTC
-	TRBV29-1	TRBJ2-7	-	CSVDTPSYEQYF	TGCAGCGTCGATACACCCTCCTACGAGCAGTACTTC
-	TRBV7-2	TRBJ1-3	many	CASSQGGTGNTIYF	TGTGCCAGCAGCCAAGGGGGAACCGGAAACACCATATATTTT
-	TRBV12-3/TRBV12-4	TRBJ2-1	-	CASSWTIYNEQFF	TGTGCCAGCAGTTGGACTATATACAATGAGCAGTTCTTC
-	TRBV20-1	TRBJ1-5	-	CSARGSLWGAGQPQHF	TGCAGTGCTAGAGGCTCGCTATGGGGGGCCGGACAGCCCCAGCATTTT
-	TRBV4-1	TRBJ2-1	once	CASSQNGPEQFF	TGCGCCAGCAGCCAGAATGGACCTGAGCAGTTCTTC
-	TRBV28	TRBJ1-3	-	CASSLFGQGSGNTIYF	TGTGCCAGCAGTTTATTTGGTCAGGGCTCTGGAAACACCATATATTTT
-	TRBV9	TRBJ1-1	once	CASSSHGVNTEAFF	TGTGCCAGCAGCTCCCACGGGGTGAACACTGAAGCTTTCTTT
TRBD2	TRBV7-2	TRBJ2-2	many	CASSFWTSGGLNTGELFF	TGTGCCAGCAGCTTTTGGACTAGCGGGGGGCTGAACACCGGGGAGCTGTTTTTT
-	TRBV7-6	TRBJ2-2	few	CASSNSIPPGELFF	TGTGCCAGCAGCAACAGCATTCCCCCCGGGGAGCTGTTTTTT
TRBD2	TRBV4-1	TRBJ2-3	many	CASSDGEGTDTQYF	TGCGCCAGCAGCGACGGGGAGGGTACAGATACGCAGTATTTT
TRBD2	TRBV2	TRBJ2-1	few	CASSVTAGGPRGEQFF	TGTGCCAGCAGTGTCACAGCGGGGGGCCCCCGTGGTGAGCAGTTCTTC
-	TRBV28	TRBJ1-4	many	CASSSSGGEQEKLFF	TGTGCCAGCAGTTCGTCGGGGGGAGAGCAGGAAAAACTGTTTTTT
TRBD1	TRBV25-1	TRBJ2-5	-	CASSRRDRGRETQYF	TGTGCCAGCAGCCGCCGGGACAGGGGGCGAGAGACCCAGTACTTC
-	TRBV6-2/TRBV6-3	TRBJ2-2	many	CASSAPAGELFF	TGTGCCAGCAGTGCCCCCGCCGGGGAGCTGTTTTTT
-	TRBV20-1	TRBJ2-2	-	CSARDGPSPPGELFF	TGCAGTGCTAGAGATGGACCCTCCCCACCCGGGGAGCTGTTTTTT
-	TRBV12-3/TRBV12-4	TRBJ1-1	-	CASSLRPVEAFF	TGTGCCAGCAGTTTACGTCCAGTCGAAGCTTTCTTT
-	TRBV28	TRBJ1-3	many	CASSLGRSSGNTIYF	TGTGCCAGCAGCCTGGGACGGTCCTCTGGAAACACCATATATTTT
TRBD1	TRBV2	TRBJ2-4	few	CASRHRGEGNIQYF	TGTGCCAGCAGGCACAGGGGGGAAGGAAACATTCAGTACTTC